Shown below are 2 T cell receptor beta chains from a single sample sequenced in a study of OX40 agonist ivuxolimab in advanced cancers. Produced via immunoSEQ multiplex PCR; TCRdb's table is partial and in-frame only. The sample lists 60,000 to 75,000 clones, about 86% occurring once. The sequences come from CD4+ or CD8+ T cells sorted from blood, collected in a trial of the OX40 agonist ivuxolimab. The receptor set was obtained from an adult with an advanced solid tumor such as melanoma, head and neck, liver or kidney cancer.

CDR3 sequence: CASSSPEGGTNTGELFF. The CDR3, as DNA: TGTGCCAGCAGCTCCCCCGAGGGGGGCACAAACACCGGGGAGCTGTTTTTT. This rearrangement joins TRBV7-2 to TRBJ2-2; either TRBD1 or TRBD2 may fit D (6 bases each). The CDR3 runs 17 residues. Germline CDR1 reads SGHTA; CDR2 reads FQGNSA. V was pared by 4 bases and J by 2 bases, with 17 bases between.

The CDR3 reads CAWRGTGSYEQYF. The CDR3 coding sequence is TGTGCCTGGAGAGGGACAGGGTCCTACGAGCAGTACTTC. The chain carries TRBV30 and TRBJ2-7, with 9 bases aligning to TRBD1. J lost 1 base, V lost 3 bases, and 1 base had no gene match. The germline CDR1 and CDR2 sequences are GTSNPN and SVGIG (reference sequence). This CDR3 is 13 amino acids long. The full variable domain, in which reference TRBV30 and TRBJ2-7 provide the parts outside the CDR3, is SQTIHQWPATLVQPVGSPLSLECTVEGTSNPNLYWYRQAAGRGLQLLFYSVGIGQISSEVPQNLSASRPQDRQFILSSKKLLLSDSGFYLCAWRGTGSYEQYFGPGTRLTVT.